Given below is one T cell receptor (beta chain) in context. Antigen specificity is unknown. These data are taken from a study of graft-versus-host responses after intestinal transplantation. Study findings and constraints: Recipient marrow contained GvH clones, some of which appeared first in ileum or blood. The study associated peak circulating GvH clone levels with early post-transplant HvG declines.

Looked up from germline, CDR1 is SGHAT and CDR2 is FQNNGV. CDR3 length: 15 residues. Trimming pared 1 base from V and 4 bases from J, leaving 13 bases between. Assay: immunoSEQ multiplex PCR; the TCRdb copy retains only in-frame clones and omits some. The data hold fewer than 15,000 clones, with roughly four fifths observed a single time. This receptor was obtained from a human patient who received an intestinal transplant, so some T cells may come from the graft donor. The sample was PBMCs, taken after intestinal transplantation. The chain is built from TRBV11-2 and TRBJ2-5, with D possibly matching TRBD2 (5 bases). CDR3 residues: CASSLAGNPRETQYF. Here the CDR3 DNA reads TGTGCCAGCAGCTTAGCCGGGAACCCCCGAGAGACCCAGTACTTC.